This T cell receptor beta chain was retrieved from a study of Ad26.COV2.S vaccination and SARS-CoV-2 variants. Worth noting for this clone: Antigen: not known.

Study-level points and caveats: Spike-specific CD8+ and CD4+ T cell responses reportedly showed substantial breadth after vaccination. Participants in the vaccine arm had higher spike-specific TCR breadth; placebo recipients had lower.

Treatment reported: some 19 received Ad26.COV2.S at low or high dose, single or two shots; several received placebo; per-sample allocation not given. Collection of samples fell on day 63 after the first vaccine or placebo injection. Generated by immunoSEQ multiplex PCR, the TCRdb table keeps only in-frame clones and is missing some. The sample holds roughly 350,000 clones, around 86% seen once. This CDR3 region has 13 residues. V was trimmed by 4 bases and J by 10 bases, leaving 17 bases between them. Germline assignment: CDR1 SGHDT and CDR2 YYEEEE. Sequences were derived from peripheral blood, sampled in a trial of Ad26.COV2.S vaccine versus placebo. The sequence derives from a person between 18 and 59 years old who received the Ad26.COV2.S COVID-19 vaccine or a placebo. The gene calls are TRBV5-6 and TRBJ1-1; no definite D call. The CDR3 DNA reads TGTGCCAGCAGCGGAGGGTCCCTAGATAGAGCTTTCTTT. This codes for CASSGGSLDRAFF.